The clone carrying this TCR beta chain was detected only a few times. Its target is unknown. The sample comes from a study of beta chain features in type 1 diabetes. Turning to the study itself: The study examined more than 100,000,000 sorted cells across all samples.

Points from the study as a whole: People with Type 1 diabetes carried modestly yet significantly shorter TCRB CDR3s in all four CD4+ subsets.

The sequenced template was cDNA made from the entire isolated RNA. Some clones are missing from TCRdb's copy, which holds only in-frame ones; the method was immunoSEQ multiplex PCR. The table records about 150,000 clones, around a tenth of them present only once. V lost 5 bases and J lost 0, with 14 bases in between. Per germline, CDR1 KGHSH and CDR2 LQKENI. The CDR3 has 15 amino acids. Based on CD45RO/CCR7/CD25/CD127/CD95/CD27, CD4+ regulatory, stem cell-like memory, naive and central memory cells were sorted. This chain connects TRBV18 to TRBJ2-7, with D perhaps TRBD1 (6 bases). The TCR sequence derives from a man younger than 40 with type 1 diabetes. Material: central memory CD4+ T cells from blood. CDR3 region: CASSTRGGRSYEQYF. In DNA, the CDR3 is TGTGCCAGCTCAACACGAGGGGGTCGCTCCTACGAGCAGTACTTC.